This T cell receptor (beta chain) stems from a study of CD8 T cells in Susac syndrome (dated by TCRdb to the late 2010s). Looking at the study overall: Repertoire sequencing was used to test whether CD8+ T cell activation and differentiation in Susac syndrome was antigen driven.

Peripheral blood CD8+ and CD4+ T cells from healthy donors, Susac syndrome patients and multiple sclerosis patients were profiled using high-throughput TCR beta sequencing. The healthy donors served as controls matched for age and sex. Bulk CD8+ and CD4+ T cells were purified by magnetic negative isolation, whereas CD8+ TEMRA cells were enriched by FACS. Blood was collected in EDTA tubes and processed within 24 hours, with PBMCs isolated through density gradient centrifugation. PBMCs intended for TCR sequencing were frozen in liquid nitrogen and were later thawed in a 37 degrees C water bath. Purity of sorted or isolated CD4+, CD8+ and CD8+ TEMRA cells was at least 90%. RNA was extracted with the RNeasy kit and roughly 0.5 to 1 ug was reverse transcribed using random hexamers. TCR beta CDR3 regions were amplified with the immunoSEQ multiplex PCR assay covering 54 Vbeta and 13 Jbeta segments. To correct PCR amplification bias, a synthetic template baseline was used for both primer optimization and computational correction. In the authors' own workflow: Reads were annotated to V, D and J genes according to IMGT and were analyzed with immunoSEQ Analyzer, with only productive sequences retained. Clonality was calculated as one minus the Shannon entropy normalized by log2 of the number of productive unique sequences. Public and private clones were assessed among the 100 most prevalent clones of each patient and control. Clones were defined as Susac-specific if absent from the healthy and MS cohorts, from 900 to 1,300 published viral clones and from other ImmuneACCESS disease sequences. In TCRdb, the public reads were trimmed at Q25 with fastp and aligned with MiXCR, with productive beta chains retained. A single entry per CDR3 protein holds the most common genes and DNA from its merged rows. The V and J calls follow TCRdb's processing rather than the paper's. For this sample there are around 190,000 distinct CDR3 sequences; 85% to 95% appear just once. Approximately 0.094% of the sample is held by the ten biggest clonotypes.

The paper as a whole reports these results and caveats: The TCR sequencing and HLA analysis was acknowledged to have included a relatively small number of individuals.

A remark on this clonotype: Which antigen it targets is not known. The input lacks base qualities; no much larger clone sits a single base away.

The receptor was derived from a human donor in good health. The sequenced sample consisted of CD4+ T cells from PBMCs.

The DNA sequence follows: TGTGCCAGCAGCCCATACCCCGGGACAGGGCCCAATCAGCCCCAGCATTTT. Its protein reads: CASSPYPGTGPNQPQHF. In this chain, TRBV9 is recombined with TRBJ1-5, and 9 junction bases match TRBD1. The germline V end is reduced by 4 bases and the J end by 3 bases; junction bases left unmatched: 11. The CDR3, cysteine through phenylalanine, is 17 amino acids long. Here the CDR3 DNA is all that survives: 51 bases in frame from base 1. CDR1 and CDR2, looked up from the germline V gene, are SGDLS and YYNGEE.